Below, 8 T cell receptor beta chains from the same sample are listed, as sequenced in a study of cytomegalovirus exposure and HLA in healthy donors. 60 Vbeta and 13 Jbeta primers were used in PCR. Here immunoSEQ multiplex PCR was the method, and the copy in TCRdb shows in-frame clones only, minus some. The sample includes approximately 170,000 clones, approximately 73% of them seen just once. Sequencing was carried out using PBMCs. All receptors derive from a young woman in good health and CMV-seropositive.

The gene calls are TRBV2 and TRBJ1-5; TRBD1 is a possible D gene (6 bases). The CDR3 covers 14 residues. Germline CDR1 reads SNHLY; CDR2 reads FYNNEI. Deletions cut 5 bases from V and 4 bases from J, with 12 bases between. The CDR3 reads CASSLGTPNQPQHF. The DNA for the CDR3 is TGTGCCAGCAGTCTTGGGACACCAAATCAGCCCCAGCATTTT.

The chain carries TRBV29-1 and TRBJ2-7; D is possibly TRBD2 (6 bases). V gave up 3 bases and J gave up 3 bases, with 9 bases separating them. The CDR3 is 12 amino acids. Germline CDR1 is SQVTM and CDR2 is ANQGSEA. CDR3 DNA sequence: TGCAGCGTTGAGGTGGGGGGCTACGAGCAGTACTTC. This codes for CSVEVGGYEQYF.

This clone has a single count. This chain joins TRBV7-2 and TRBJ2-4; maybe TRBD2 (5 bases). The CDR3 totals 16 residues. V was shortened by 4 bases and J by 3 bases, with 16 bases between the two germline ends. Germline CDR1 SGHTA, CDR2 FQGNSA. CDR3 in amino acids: CASSSGKTGDKNIQYF. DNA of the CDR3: TGTGCCAGCAGCTCCGGGAAAACCGGGGACAAAAACATTCAGTACTTC.

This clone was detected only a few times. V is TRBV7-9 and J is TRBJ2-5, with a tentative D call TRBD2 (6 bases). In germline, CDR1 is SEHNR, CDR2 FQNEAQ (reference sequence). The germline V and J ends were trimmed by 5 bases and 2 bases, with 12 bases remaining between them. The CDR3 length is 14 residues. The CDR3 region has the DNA TGTGCCAGCAGCCCCTTTGGGGGGCAAGAGACCCAGTACTTC. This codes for CASSPFGGQETQYF.

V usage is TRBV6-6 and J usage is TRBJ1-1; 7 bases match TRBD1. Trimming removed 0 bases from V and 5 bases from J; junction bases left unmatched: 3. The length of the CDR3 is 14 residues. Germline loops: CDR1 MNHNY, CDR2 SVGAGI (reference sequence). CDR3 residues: CASSYSGGATEAFF. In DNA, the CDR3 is TGTGCCAGCAGTTACTCAGGGGGCGCGACTGAAGCTTTCTTT.

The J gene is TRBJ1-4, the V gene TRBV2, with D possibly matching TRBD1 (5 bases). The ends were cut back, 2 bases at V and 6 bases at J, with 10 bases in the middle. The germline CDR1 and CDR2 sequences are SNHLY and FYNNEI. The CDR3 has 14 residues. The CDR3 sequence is CASSERGSDEKLFF. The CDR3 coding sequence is TGTGCCAGCAGTGAAAGGGGAAGCGATGAAAAACTGTTTTTT. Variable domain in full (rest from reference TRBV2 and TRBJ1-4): EPEVTQTPSHQVTQMGQEVILRCVPISNHLYFYWYRQILGQKVEFLVSFYNNEISEKSEIFDDQFSVERPDGSNFTLKIRSTKLEDSAMYFCASSERGSDEKLFFGSGTQLSVL.

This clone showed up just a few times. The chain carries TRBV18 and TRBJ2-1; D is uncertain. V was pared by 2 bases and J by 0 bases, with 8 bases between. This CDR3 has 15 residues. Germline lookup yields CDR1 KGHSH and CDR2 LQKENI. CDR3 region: CASSPIQFSYNEQFF. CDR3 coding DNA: TGTGCCAGCTCACCAATCCAGTTCTCCTACAATGAGCAGTTCTTC.

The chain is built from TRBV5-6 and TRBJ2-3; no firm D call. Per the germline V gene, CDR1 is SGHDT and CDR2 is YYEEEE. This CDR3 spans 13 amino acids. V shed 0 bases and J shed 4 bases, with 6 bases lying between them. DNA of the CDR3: TGTGCCAGCAGCTTGGAATCGGCAGATACGCAGTATTTT. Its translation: CASSLESADTQYF.